The clone carrying this T cell receptor beta chain occurred many times. These data originate in a study of low-dose radiotherapy and immunotherapy resistance in tumors. The CDR3 length is 14 residues. From germline, CDR1 is DFQATT and CDR2 SNEGSKA (reference sequence). J gave up 7 bases and V 4 bases, and 10 bases lay outside the gene matches. It was with a constant-region primer and a V-primer adapter that TCRs were amplified over around 19 PCR cycles. Using its own MiXCR run on the reads, TCRdb lists one record per CDR3 protein. This table has tens of thousands of distinct CDR3 sequences, roughly 12% appearing once. Described time point: before trial treatment. As a condition of eligibility, patients had advanced solid tumors lacking tumor-infiltrating lymphocytes.

The V and J genes are TRBV20-1 and TRBJ2-4, with 7 bases identical to TRBD1. The source was PBMCs, collected before treatment. This sequence originates from a female donor with ovarian cancer. The DNA of the CDR3 is TGCAGTGCTAAGACAACAGGGGTGAGGAACATTCAGTACTTC. It encodes CSAKTTGVRNIQYF.